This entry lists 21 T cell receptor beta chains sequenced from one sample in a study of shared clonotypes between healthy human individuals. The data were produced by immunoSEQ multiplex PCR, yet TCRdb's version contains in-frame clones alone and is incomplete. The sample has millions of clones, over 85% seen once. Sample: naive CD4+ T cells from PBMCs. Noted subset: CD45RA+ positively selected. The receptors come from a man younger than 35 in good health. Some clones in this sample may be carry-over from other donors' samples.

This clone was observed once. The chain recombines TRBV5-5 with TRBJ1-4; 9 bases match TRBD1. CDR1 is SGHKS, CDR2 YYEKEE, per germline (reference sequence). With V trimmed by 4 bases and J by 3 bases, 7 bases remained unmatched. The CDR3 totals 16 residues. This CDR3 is CASSRVGDRANEKLFF. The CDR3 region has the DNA TGTGCCAGCAGCCGGGTTGGGGACAGGGCTAATGAAAAACTGTTTTTT.

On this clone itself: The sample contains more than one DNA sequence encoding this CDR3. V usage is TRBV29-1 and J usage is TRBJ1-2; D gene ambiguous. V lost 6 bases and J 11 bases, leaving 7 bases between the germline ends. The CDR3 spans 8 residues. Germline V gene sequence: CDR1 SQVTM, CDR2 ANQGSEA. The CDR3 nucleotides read TGCAGCGTCGGGCCATACACCTTC. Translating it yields CSVGPYTF.

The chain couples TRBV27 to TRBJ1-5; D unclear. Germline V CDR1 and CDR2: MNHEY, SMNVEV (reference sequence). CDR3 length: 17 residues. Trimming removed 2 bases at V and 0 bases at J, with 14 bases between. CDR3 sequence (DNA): TGTGCCAGCAGTTTAAACCCGCCGTCTCTTAGCAATCAGCCCCAGCATTTT. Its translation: CASSLNPPSLSNQPQHF.

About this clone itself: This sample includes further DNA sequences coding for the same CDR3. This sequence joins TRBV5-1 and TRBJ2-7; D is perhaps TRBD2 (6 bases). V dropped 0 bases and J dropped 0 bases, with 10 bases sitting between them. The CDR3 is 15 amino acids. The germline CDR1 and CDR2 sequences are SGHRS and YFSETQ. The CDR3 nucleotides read TGCGCCAGCAGCTTGGTGTACGGGAGCTCCTACGAGCAGTACTTC. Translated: CASSLVYGSSYEQYF.

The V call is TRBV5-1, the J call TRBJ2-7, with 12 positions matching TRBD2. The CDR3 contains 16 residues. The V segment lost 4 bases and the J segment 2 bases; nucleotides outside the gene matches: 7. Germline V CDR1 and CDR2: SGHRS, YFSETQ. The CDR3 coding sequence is TGCGCCAGCAGCCGGTGGACTAGCGGGACAACCTACGAGCAGTACTTC. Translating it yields CASSRWTSGTTYEQYF.

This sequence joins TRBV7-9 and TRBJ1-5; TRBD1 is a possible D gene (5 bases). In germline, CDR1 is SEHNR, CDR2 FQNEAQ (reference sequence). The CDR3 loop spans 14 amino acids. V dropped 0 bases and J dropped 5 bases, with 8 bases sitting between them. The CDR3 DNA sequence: TGTGCCAGCAGCTTAGCCGGACAACATCAGCCCCAGCATTTT. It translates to CASSLAGQHQPQHF.

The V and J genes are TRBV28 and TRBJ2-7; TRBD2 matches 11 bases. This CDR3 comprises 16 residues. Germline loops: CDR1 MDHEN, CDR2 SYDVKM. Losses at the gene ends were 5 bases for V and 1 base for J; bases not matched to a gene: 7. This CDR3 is CASSRSGTSGSYEQYF. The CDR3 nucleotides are TGTGCCAGCAGTAGATCCGGGACTAGCGGATCCTACGAGCAGTACTTC.

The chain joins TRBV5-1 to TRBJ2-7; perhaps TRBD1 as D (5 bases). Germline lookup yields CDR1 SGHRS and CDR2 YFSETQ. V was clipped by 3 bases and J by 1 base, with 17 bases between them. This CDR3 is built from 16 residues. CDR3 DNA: TGCGCCAGCAGCTCGACCAGGGTGTTGAATTCCTACGAGCAGTACTTC. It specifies CASSSTRVLNSYEQYF. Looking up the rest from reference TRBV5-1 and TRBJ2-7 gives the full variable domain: KAGVTQTPRYLIKTRGQQVTLSCSPISGHRSVSWYQQTPGQGLQFLFEYFSETQRNKGNFPGRFSGRQFSNSRSEMNVSTLELGDSALYLCASSSTRVLNSYEQYFGPGTRLTVT.

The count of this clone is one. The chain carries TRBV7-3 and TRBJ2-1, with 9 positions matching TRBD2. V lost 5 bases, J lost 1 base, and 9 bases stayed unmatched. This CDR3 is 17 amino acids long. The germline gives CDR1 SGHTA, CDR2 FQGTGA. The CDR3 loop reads CASSPDSGRGSYNEQFF. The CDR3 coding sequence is TGTGCCAGCAGCCCCGATAGCGGGAGAGGGTCCTACAATGAGCAGTTCTTC.

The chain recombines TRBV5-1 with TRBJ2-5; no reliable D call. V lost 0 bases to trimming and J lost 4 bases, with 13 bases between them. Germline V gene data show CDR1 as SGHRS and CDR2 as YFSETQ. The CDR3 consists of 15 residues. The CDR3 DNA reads TGCGCCAGCAGCTTGGGCCCTAGTACTGGAGAGACCCAGTACTTC. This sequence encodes CASSLGPSTGETQYF.

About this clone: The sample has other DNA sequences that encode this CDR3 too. This chain's CDR3 is CASSSTGSYEQYF. The DNA for the CDR3 is TGTGCCAGCAGCTCGACAGGTTCCTACGAGCAGTACTTC. The V gene is TRBV7-3, the J gene TRBJ2-7; D might be TRBD1 (6 bases). CDR3 length equals 13 residues. Germline CDR1 reads SGHTA; CDR2 reads FQGTGA. Trimming took off 4 bases at V and 1 base at J, with 8 bases between the two ends.

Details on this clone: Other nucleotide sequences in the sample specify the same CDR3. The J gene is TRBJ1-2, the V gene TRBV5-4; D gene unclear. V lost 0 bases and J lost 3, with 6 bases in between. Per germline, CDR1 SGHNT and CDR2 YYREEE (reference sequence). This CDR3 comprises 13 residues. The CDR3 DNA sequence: TGTGCCAGCAGCTTGGGGCGGGACTATGGCTACACCTTC. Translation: CASSLGRDYGYTF.

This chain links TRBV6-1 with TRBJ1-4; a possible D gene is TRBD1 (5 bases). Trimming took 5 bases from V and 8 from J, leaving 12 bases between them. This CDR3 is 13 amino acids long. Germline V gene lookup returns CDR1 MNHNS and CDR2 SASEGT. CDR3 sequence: CASSQGRGEKLFF. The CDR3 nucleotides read TGTGCCAGCAGTCAAGGGCGGGGGGAAAAACTGTTTTTT.

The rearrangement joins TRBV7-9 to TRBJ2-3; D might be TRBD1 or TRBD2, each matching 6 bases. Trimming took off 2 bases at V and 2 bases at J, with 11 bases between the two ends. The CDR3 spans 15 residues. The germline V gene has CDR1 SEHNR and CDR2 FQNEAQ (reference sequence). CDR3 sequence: CASSLWGAPTDTQYF. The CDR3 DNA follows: TGTGCCAGCAGCTTATGGGGGGCCCCCACAGATACGCAGTATTTT.

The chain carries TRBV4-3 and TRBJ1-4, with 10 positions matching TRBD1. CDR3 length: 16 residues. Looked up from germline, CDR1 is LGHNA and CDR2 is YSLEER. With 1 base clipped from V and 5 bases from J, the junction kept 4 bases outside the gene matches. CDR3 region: CASSQAGDRGNEKLFF. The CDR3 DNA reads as TGCGCCAGCAGCCAAGCGGGGGACAGGGGAAATGAAAAACTGTTTTTT.

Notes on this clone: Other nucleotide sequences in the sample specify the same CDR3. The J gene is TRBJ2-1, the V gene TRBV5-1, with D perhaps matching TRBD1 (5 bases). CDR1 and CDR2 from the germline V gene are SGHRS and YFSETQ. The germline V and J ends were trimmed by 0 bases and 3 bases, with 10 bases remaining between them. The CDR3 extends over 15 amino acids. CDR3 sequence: CASSLARVGYNEQFF. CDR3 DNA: TGCGCCAGCAGCTTGGCCAGGGTTGGCTACAATGAGCAGTTCTTC.

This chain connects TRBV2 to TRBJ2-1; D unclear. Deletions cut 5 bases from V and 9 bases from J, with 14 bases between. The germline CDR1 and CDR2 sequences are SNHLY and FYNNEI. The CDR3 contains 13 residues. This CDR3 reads CASSRSKVVEQFF. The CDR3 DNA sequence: TGTGCCAGCAGTAGATCCAAGGTGGTTGAGCAGTTCTTC.

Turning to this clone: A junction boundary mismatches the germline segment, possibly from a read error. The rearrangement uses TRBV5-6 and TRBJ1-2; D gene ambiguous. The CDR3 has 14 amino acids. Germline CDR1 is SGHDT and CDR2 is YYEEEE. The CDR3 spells CASSLGRPIYGHTF. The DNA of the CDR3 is TGTGCCAGCAGCTTGGGTCGTCCGATCTATGGCCACACCTTC.

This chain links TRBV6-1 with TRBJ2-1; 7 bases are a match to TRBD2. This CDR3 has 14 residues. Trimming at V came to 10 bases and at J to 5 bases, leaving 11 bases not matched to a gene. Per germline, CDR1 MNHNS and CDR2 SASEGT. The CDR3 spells CATLSERENNEQFF. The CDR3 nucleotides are TGTGCCACCCTAAGTGAGCGGGAAAACAATGAGCAGTTCTTC.

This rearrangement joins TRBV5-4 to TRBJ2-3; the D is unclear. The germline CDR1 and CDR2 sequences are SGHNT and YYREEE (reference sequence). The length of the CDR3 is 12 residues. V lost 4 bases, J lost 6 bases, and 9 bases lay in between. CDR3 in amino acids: CASSPARDTQYF. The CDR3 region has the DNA TGTGCCAGCAGCCCCGCCCGGGATACGCAGTATTTT.

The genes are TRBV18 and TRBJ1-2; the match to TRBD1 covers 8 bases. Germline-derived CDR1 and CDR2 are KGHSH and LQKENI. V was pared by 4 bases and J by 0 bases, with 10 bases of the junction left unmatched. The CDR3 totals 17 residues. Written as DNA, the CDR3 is TGTGCCAGCTCACGGACAGGGCGATTAGGACCTAACTATGGCTACACCTTC. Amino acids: CASSRTGRLGPNYGYTF.